Below are 11 T cell receptor beta chains sequenced from a single sample in a study of read filtering for tumor transcriptome and immune sequencing. From approximately 400 ng of RNA, a library with molecular barcoded alpha/delta and beta/gamma adaptors was made. Each CDR3 protein gets one entry after TCRdb re-called the reads with MiXCR. In the table there are about 46,000 distinct CDR3 sequences, roughly 12% of which are singletons. Material for sequencing was a population of CD138-negative cells sorted from bone marrow. These receptors originate from a donor aged 40 or over with multiple myeloma.

This clonotype was found many times. The genes are TRBV20-1 and TRBJ1-4; D is uncertain. The CDR3 has 15 residues. The ends were cut back, 3 bases at V and 1 base at J, with 12 bases in the middle. Germline V gene lookup returns CDR1 DFQATT and CDR2 SNEGSKA (reference sequence). The CDR3, as DNA: TGCAGTGCTAGTGAGGTGGCCGGAACTAATGAAAAACTGTTTTTT. This gives the protein CSASEVAGTNEKLFF.

Notes on this clonotype: An end of the junction differs from the germline gene, which may be a read error. The chain combines TRBV7-8 with TRBJ1-1, with 7 bases lining up with TRBD1. This CDR3 has 13 amino acids. CDR1 SGHVS and CDR2 FQNEAQ come from the germline V gene. The CDR3 DNA reads as TGTGCCAGCAGCTTAACGGGACAGACTGAAGCCGTCTTT. It is translated as CASSLTGQTEAVF.

Many counts were recorded for this clonotype. V is TRBV4-1 and J is TRBJ2-2, with 9 bases matching TRBD1. CDR1 MGHRA and CDR2 YSYEKL come from the germline V gene. The CDR3 has 18 residues. V was clipped by 5 bases and J by 4 bases; unmatched bases: 14. In DNA form, the CDR3 reads TGCGCCAGCAGCTCAGTCCCGGGACAGGGACCGAGCACCGGGGAGCTGTTTTTT. This translates into CASSSVPGQGPSTGELFF.

There are a few counts of this clonotype. A clone one base away is much larger, so this may be a read error. J is TRBJ2-1 and V is TRBV28; 7 bases agree with TRBD1. CDR3 size: 11 residues. V trimming: 10 bases; J trimming: 12 bases; junction bases outside the gene matches: 9. The V gene's germline CDR1 is MDHEN and CDR2 SYDVKM. CDR3 amino acids: CATIQGDGQFF. The CDR3 DNA reads as TGTGCCACCATCCAGGGGGATGGGCAGTTCTTC. The whole variable domain, filled in from reference TRBV28 and TRBJ2-1, reads DVKVTQSSRYLVKRTGEKVFLECVQDMDHENMFWYRQDPGLGLRLIYFSYDVKMKEKGDIPEGYSVSREKKERFSLILESASTNQTSMYLCATIQGDGQFFGPGTRLTVL.

The sample holds many counts of this clonotype. The chain combines TRBV5-1 with TRBJ1-4, with D possibly being TRBD1 (5 bases). Germline V CDR1 and CDR2: SGHRS, YFSETQ. V gave up 4 bases and J gave up 3 bases, with 13 bases separating them. The length of the CDR3 is 15 residues. The CDR3 DNA is TGCGCCAGCAGCATAGGGGCTCGGGCTAATGAAAAACTGTTTTTT. Translated, it gives CASSIGARANEKLFF.

Many counts were recorded for this clonotype. J is TRBJ1-5 and V is TRBV19; possibly TRBD1 for D (5 bases). The V gene's germline CDR1 is LNHDA and CDR2 SQIVND (reference sequence). Trimming removed 7 bases from V and 2 bases from J, with 12 bases in between. The CDR3 sequence is 14 residues long. The CDR3 loop is CASKVGQGNQPQHF. Here the CDR3 DNA reads TGTGCCAGTAAAGTCGGACAAGGCAATCAGCCCCAGCATTTT.

This clonotype occurred many times. The chain employs TRBV4-2 and TRBJ2-3; 7 bases are a match to TRBD2. The germline CDR1 and CDR2 sequences are LGHNA and YNFKEQ. V was clipped by 4 bases and J by 2 bases; unmatched bases: 12. CDR3 length equals 17 residues. The chain's CDR3 is CASSPQSGGGYTDTQYF. CDR3 DNA: TGTGCCAGCAGCCCCCAAAGTGGCGGGGGTTACACAGATACGCAGTATTTT.

As concerns this clonotype: As the CDR3 is not closed by the conserved phenylalanine or tryptophan, this likely results from a read error. Because the CDR3's place on the DNA is in doubt, the DNA is left out and the CDR3 is given as listed by TCRdb. This rearrangement joins TRBV20-1 to TRBJ1-1. Counting both end residues, the CDR3 totals 15 amino acids. Germline V gene lookup returns CDR1 DFQATT and CDR2 SNEGSKA (reference sequence). The CDR3 reads CSARDSSGRGTEASS.

This clonotype was recorded many times. The genes are TRBV2 and TRBJ2-5; D unresolved. Germline values: CDR1 SNHLY, CDR2 FYNNEI. Trimming took off 2 bases at V and 7 bases at J, with 14 bases between the two ends. There are 14 residues in the CDR3. The CDR3 loop reads CASSEKQALGTQYF. CDR3 coding DNA: TGTGCCAGCAGTGAAAAGCAGGCCTTGGGGACCCAGTACTTC.

This clonotype was recorded many times. The chain uses TRBV7-9 and TRBJ2-6; 7 nucleotides agree with TRBD1. This CDR3 region has 15 residues. V gave up 5 bases and J gave up 1 base; unmatched junction bases: 2. Germline V gene data show CDR1 as SEHNR and CDR2 as FQNEAQ (reference sequence). The chain's CDR3 is CASSQDRSGANVLTF. CDR3 in DNA: TGTGCCAGCAGCCAGGACAGGTCTGGGGCCAACGTCCTGACTTTC.

As to this clonotype: As the CDR3 is not closed by the conserved phenylalanine or tryptophan, this likely results from a read error. The chain is built from TRBV6-5 and TRBJ1-2, with no clear D. CDR1 is MNHEY and CDR2 is SVGAGI in the germline V gene. This CDR3 contains 14 residues. The V end was cut by 8 bases, the J end by 3 bases, with 16 bases between. CDR3 loop: CASREGRSDYGYTS. CDR3 bases: TGTGCCAGCCGGGAGGGTAGGAGTGACTATGGCTACACCTCC.